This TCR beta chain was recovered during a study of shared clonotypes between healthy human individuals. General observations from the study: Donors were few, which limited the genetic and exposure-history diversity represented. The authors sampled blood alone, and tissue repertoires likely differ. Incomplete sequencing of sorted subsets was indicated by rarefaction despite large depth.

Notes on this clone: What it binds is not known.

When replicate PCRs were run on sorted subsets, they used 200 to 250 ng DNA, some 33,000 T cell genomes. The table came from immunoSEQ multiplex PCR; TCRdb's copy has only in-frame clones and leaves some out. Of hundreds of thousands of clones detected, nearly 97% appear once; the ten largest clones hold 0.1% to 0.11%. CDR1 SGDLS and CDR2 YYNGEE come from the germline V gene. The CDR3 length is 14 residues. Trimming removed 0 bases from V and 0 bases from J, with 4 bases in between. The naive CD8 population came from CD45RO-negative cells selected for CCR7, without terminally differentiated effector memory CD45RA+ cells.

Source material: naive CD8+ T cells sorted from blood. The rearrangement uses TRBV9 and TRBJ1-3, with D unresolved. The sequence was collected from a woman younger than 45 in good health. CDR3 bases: TGTGCCAGCAGCGTAGCCGACTCTGGAAACACCATATATTTT. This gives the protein CASSVADSGNTIYF.